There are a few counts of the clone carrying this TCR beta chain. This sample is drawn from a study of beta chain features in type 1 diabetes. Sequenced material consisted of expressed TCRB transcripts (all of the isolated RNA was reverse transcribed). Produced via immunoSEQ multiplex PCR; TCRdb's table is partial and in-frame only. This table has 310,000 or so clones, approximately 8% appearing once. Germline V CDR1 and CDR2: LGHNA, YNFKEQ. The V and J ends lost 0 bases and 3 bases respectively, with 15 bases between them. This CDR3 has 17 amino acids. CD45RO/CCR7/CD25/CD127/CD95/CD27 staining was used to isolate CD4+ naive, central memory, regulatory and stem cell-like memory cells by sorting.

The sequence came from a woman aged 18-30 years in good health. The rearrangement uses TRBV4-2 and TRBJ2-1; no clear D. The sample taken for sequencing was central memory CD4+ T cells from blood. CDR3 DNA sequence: TGTGCCAGCAGCCAAGAATATGCCCGGGCGATCTACAATGAGCAGTTCTTC. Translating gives CASSQEYARAIYNEQFF.